Described below is a single T cell receptor (beta chain) sequence and its context. This clone's antigen is unknown. One base away there is no much larger clone; base qualities are not given. The sample comes from a study of blood T cell repertoires in COVID-19 (dated by TCRdb to 2018 to 2021). Concerning the study at large: Samples from collaborators originated in the United States, Italy and Spain and spanned both the acute and convalescent phases of COVID-19. The prospective study material was composed of cDNA or gDNA derived from T cells, B-cell-depleted T cells, or PBMCs. Deeply sampled blood TCRbeta repertoires from subjects exposed to, actively infected with, or recovered from COVID-19 were included in the dataset. The repertoires were made available in a free public database intended to serve as a resource for research on the immune response to SARS-CoV-2. Samples came from the ongoing ImmuneRACE study (first 160 participants) plus 1,254 subjects from 6 global collaborators. Nearly every sample came with metadata listing a de-identified subject ID, COVID-19 status, age in years and sex. Where available, HLA class I and class II types were obtained from metadata supplied by the sample provider rather than from assay-based typing. Paper-wide results and their limitations: The quantity of clinical and demographic metadata differed by source and by participant and was supplied without curation.

The immunoSEQ Assay, a bias-controlled multiplex PCR, was used to amplify TCRbeta CDR3 regions from genomic DNA. For the original study's pipeline: Within the assay, amplification of reference gene primers was used to estimate how many nucleated cells each sample contained. To quantify the absolute abundance of each unique TCRbeta CDR3 rearrangement, sequence reads were collapsed and filtered. For each sample, productive Simpson clonality was calculated as the square root of Simpson's diversity index over productive rearrangements. Sourced from immuneACCESS, this table was stored by TCRdb with only in-frame sequences that have V and J called. A share of the clones is absent; for the studies checked, an unresolved V gene accounts for under half, and the remainder has no known explanation. The V and J calls and clone size come from that table; D and trimming were worked out from the DNA. Here the sample has hundreds of thousands of clones; more than 75% occur a single time. The top ten clonotypes cover 0.9% to 1.2% of the sample.

Participants in the prospective study were enrolled through a virtual design, were aged roughly 18 to 95 years, and lived in approximately 24 United States geographic areas. To assign participants to cohorts, the prospective study relied on clinical history that participants themselves reported in a screening survey and a study questionnaire. Recovered participants in ImmuneRACE Cohort 3 were defined as having two consecutive negative NP/OP PCR tests, clearance from a healthcare professional, or resolution of symptoms. Each participant in the prospective study had whole blood, serum and a nasopharyngeal or oropharyngeal swab collected by mobile phlebotomists. Participants in the prospective study had the option to provide additional blood draws and questionnaires over a roughly 2-month period. Blood samples from the prospective study were shipped frozen or at room temperature prior to DNA extraction.

This clonotype originated in a woman in her twenties or thirties who had recovered from COVID-19. The specimen sequenced was PBMCs or T cells enriched from blood (not recorded which).

At the DNA level, the sequence is TGTGCCAGCAGTTCCGGGACAGGGGGAAACACCATATATTTT. Protein translation: CASSSGTGGNTIYF. The sequence is built from TRBV28 and TRBJ1-3; 9 of the junction bases match TRBD1. After removal of 4 bases from V and 4 bases from J, the junction retains 2 bases not matched to a gene. Spanning cysteine to phenylalanine, the CDR3 consists of 14 amino acids. Of the read, only the CDR3 DNA is kept; its 42 bases are in frame from base 1. Per the germline V gene, MDHEN is the CDR1 and SYDVKM is the CDR2. The CDR3, completed at both ends by the reference TRBV28 and TRBJ1-3 genes, gives the full variable domain DVKVTQSSRYLVKRTGEKVFLECVQDMDHENMFWYRQDPGLGLRLIYFSYDVKMKEKGDIPEGYSVSREKKERFSLILESASTNQTSMYLCASSSGTGGNTIYFGEGSWLTVV.